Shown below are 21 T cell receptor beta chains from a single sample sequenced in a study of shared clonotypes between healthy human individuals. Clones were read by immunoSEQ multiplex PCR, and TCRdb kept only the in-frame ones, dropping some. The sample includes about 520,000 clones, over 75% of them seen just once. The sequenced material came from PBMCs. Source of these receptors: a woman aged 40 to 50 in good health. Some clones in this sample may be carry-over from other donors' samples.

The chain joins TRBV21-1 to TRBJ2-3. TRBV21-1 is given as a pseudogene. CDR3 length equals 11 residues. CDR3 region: CASSAADTQYF. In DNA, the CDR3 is TGTGCCAGCAGCGCCGCAGATACGCAGTATTTT.

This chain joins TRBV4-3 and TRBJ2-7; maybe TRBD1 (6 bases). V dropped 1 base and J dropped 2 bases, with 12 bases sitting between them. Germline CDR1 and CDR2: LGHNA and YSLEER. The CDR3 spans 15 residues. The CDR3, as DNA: TGCGCCAGCAGCCAAGTCCGGGACACTACCTACGAGCAGTACTTC. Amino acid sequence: CASSQVRDTTYEQYF.

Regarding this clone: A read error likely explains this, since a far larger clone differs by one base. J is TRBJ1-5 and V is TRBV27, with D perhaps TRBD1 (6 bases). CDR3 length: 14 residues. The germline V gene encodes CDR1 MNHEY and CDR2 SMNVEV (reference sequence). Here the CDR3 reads CACSPRDNNQPQHF. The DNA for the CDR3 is TGTGCCTGCAGCCCCCGGGACAACAATCAGCCCCAGCATTTT.

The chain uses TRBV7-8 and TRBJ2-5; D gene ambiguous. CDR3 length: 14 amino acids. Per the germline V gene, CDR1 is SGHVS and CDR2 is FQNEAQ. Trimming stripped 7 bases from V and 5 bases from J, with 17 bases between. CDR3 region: CASMGPPRAETQYF. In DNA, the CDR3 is TGTGCCAGCATGGGCCCCCCCCGCGCGGAGACCCAGTACTTC.

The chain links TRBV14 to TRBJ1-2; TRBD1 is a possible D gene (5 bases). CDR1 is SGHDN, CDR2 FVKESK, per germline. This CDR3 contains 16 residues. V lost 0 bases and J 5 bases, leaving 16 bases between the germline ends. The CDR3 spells CASSQEVGPRLYGYTF. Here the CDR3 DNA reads TGTGCCAGCAGCCAAGAAGTGGGACCTCGACTTTATGGCTACACCTTC.

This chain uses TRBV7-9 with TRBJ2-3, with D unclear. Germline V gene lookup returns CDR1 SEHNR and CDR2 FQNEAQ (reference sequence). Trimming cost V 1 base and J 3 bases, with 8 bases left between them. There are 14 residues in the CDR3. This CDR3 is CASSLELVTDTQYF. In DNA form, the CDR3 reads TGTGCCAGCAGCTTAGAGCTGGTGACAGATACGCAGTATTTT.

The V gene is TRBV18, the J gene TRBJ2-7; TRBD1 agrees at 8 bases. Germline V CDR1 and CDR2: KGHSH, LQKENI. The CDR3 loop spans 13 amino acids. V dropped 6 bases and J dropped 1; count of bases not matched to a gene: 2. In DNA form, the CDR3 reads TGTGCCAGCTCGGGACAGGTATCCTACGAGCAGTACTTC. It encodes CASSGQVSYEQYF.

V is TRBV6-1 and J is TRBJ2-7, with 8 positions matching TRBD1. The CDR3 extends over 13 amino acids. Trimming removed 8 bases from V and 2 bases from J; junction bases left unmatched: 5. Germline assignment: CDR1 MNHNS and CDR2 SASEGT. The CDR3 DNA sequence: TGTGCCAGCTGCGACAGGGGTACCTACGAGCAGTACTTC. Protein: CASCDRGTYEQYF.

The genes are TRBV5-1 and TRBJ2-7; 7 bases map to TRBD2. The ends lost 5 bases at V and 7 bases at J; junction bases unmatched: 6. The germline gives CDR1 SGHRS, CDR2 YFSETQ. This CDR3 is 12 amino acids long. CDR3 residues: CASRYGEGEQYF. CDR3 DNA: TGCGCCAGCAGATATGGGGAGGGGGAGCAGTACTTC.

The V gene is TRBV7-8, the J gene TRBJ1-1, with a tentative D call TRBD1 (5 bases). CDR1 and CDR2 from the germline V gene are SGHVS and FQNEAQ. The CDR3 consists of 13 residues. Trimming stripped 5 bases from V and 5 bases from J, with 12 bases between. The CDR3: CASSRQPATEAFF. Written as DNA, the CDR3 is TGTGCCAGCAGCCGACAGCCGGCAACTGAAGCTTTCTTT.

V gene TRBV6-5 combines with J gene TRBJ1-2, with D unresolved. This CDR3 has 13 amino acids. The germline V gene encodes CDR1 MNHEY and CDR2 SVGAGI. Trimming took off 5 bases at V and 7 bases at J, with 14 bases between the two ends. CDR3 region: CASSLRPSVGYTF. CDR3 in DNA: TGTGCCAGCAGTCTCCGGCCCTCGGTTGGCTACACCTTC.

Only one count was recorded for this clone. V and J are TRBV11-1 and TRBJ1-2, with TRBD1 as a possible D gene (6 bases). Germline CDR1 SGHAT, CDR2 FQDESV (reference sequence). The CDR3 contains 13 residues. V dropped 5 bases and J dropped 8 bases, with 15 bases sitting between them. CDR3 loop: CASSPLGARGYTF. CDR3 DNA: TGTGCCAGCAGCCCCTTGGGGGCCCGGGGCTACACCTTC.

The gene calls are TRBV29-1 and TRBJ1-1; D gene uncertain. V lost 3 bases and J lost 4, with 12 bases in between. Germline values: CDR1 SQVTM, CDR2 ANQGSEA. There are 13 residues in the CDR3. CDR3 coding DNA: TGCAGCGTTGACTCGGCAGCGGGCACTGAAGCTTTCTTT. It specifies CSVDSAAGTEAFF.

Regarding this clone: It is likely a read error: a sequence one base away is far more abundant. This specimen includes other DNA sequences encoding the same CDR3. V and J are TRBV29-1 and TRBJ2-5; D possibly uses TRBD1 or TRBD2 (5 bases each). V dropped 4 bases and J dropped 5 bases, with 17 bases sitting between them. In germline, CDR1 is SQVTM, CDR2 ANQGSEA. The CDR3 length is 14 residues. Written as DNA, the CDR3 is TGCAGCGTTGGGGGCGGGCAGGTAGCGGAGACCCAGTACTTC. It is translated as CSVGGGQVAETQYF. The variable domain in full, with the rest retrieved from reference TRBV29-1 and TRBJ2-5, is SAVISQKPSRDICQRGTSLTIQCQVDSQVTMMFWYRQQPGQSLTLIATANQGSEATYESGFVIDKFPISRPNLTFSTLTVSNMSPEDSSIYLCSVGGGQVAETQYFGPGTRLLVL.

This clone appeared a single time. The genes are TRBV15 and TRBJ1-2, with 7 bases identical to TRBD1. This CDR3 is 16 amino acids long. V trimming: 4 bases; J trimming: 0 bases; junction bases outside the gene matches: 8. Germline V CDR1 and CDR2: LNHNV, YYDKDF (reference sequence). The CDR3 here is CATSTGGQEANYGYTF. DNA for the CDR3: TGTGCCACCAGCACAGGAGGACAGGAAGCTAACTATGGCTACACCTTC.

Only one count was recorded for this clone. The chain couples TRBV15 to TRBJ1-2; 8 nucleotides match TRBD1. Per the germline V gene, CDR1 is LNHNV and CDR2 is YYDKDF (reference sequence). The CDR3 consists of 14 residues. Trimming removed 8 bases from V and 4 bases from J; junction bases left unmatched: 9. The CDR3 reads CATDGTGAGYGYTF. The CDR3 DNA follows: TGTGCCACCGACGGGACAGGAGCGGGCTATGGCTACACCTTC.

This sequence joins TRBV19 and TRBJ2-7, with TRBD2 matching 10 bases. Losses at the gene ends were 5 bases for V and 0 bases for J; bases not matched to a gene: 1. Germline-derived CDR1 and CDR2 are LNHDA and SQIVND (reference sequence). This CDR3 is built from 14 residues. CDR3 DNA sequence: TGTGCCAGTAGTCGGACTAGCGGCTCCTACGAGCAGTACTTC. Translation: CASSRTSGSYEQYF.

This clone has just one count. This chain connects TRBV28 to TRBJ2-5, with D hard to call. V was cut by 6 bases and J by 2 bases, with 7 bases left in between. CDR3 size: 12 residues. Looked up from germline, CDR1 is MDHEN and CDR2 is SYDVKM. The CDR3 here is CASRTLQETQYF. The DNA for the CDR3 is TGTGCCAGCAGGACATTACAAGAGACCCAGTACTTC.

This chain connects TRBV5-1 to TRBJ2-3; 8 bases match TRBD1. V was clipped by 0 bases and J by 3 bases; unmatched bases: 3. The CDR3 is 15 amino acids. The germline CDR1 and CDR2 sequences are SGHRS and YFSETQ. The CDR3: CASSLERQGTDTQYF. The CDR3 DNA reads TGCGCCAGCAGCTTGGAGCGACAGGGGACAGATACGCAGTATTTT.

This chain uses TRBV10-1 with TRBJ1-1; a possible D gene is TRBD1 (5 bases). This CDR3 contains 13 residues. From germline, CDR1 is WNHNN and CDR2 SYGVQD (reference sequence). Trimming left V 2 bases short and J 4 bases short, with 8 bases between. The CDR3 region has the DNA TGCGCCAGCAGTGAGGGGGCAAGCACTGAAGCTTTCTTT. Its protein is CASSEGASTEAFF.

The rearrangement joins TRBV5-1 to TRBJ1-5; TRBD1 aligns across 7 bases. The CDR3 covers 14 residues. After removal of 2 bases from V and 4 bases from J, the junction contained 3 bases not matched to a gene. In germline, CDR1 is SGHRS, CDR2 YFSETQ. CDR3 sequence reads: CASSFETGNQPQHF. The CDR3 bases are TGCGCCAGCAGCTTCGAGACAGGGAATCAGCCCCAGCATTTT.